This T cell receptor beta chain emerged from a study of human T cells and chemical hapten exposure. Time point indicated: pre-sensitization, week 0. Treatment described: therapeutic diphenylcyclopropenone sensitization with weekly scalp DPC. TCRdb re-derived calls from the RACE reads in MiXCR, one entry per CDR3 protein. The table lists about 260,000 distinct CDR3 sequences, about 8.1% of them singletons. Germline assignment: CDR1 SGHNT and CDR2 YENEEA. Germline trimming cut 4 bases from V and 7 bases from J; bases unmatched to any gene: 8. This CDR3 region has 16 residues. This chain connects TRBV11-3 to TRBJ2-1, with 12 bases matching TRBD2. The TCR originated in a woman aged 40 to 50 with alopecia areata. Some clones in this sample may be carry-over from other donors' samples. The specimen comprised whole blood, sampled in connection with sensitization to the hapten diphenylcyclopropenone (DPC). The CDR3 nucleotides are TGTGCCAGCAGCTCCCCGGCTAGCGGGAGGGTAAATGAGCAGTTCTTC. Translating it yields CASSSPASGRVNEQFF.